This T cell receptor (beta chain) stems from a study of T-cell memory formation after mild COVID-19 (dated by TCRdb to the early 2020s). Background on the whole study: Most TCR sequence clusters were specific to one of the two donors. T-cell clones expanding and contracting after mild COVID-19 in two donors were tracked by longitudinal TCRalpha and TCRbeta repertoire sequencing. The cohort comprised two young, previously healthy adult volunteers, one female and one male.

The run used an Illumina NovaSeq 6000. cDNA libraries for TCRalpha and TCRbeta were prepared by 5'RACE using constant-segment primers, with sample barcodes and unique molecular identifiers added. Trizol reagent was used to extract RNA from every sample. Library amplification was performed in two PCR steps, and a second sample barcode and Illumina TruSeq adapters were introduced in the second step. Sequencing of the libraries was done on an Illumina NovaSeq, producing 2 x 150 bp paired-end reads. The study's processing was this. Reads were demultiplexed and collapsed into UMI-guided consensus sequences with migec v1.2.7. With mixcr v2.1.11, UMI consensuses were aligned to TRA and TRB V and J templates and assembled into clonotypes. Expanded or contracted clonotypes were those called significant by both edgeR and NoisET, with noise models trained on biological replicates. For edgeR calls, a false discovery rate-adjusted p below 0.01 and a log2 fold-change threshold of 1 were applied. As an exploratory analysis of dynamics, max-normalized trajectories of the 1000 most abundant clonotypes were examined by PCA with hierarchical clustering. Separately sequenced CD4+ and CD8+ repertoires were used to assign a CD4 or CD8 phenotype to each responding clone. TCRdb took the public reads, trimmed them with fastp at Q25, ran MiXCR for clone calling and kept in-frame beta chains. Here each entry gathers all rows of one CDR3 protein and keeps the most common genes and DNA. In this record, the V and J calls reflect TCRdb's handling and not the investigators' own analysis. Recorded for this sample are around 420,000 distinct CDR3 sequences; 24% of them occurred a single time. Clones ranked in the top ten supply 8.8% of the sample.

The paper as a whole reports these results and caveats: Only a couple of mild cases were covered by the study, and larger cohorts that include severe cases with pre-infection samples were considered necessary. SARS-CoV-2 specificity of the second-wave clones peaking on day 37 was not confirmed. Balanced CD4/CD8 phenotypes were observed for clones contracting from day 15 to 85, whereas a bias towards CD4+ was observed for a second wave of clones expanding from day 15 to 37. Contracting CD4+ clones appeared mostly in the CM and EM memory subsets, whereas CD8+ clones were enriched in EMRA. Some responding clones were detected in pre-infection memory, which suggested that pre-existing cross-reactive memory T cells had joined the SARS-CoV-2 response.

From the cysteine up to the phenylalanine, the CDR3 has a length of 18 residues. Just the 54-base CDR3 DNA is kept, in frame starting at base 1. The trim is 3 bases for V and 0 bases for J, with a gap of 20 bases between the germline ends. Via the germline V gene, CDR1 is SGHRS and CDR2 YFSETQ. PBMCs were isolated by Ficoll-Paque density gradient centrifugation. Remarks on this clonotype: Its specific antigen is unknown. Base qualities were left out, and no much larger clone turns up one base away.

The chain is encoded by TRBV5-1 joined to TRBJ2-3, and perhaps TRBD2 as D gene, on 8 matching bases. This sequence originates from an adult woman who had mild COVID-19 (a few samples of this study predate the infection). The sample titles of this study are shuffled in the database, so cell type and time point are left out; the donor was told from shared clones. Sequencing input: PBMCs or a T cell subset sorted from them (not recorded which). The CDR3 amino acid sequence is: CASSSTGTRGGSTDTQYF. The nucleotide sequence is TGCGCCAGCAGCTCCACCGGGACTAGAGGGGGCAGCACAGATACGCAGTATTTT.